This TCR beta chain emerged from a study of blood T cell repertoires in COVID-19. On the study more broadly: Acute-phase and convalescent COVID-19 samples originated in the United States, Italy and Spain. PBMCs, B-cell-depleted T cells, or T cells were the source of the cDNA or gDNA that made up the material.

Enrollment of patients from Seattle took place during active infection, with longitudinal follow-up. In the original workflow: Scientists estimated how many nucleated cells there were by amplifying reference gene primers. TCRdb's table, derived via immunoSEQ multiplex PCR, lists solely in-frame clones and lacks some. The V and J calls and the clone size are those of that table, but D and trimming were determined from the DNA. The top ten hold around 1.9% of the sample, which has 250,000 to 300,000 clones, roughly 90% seen once. Trimming at V came to 7 bases and at J to 5 bases, leaving 6 bases not matched to a gene. This CDR3 is built from 14 residues. Germline lookup yields CDR1 LNHDA and CDR2 SQIVND (reference sequence).

Sequenced: peripheral blood. The chain combines TRBV19 with TRBJ1-3; TRBD1 agrees at 9 bases. This sequence was found in a woman aged 55 to 70 with COVID-19, enrolled during active disease. CDR3 loop: CASTATGGRNTIYF. CDR3 nucleotide sequence: TGTGCCAGTACCGCGACAGGGGGACGAAACACCATATATTTT.